Below, 30 T cell receptor beta chains from the same sample are listed, as sequenced in a study of blood T cell repertoires in COVID-19. Assay: immunoSEQ multiplex PCR; the TCRdb copy retains only in-frame clones and omits some. The sample records roughly 96,000 clones, around 76% being singletons. Sequencing used peripheral blood. Receptors originate from a man aged 80 or over with acute or convalescent COVID-19.

This sequence joins TRBV7-2 and TRBJ2-5, with a possible D match to TRBD2 (6 bases). There are 14 residues in the CDR3. Trimming left V 3 bases short and J 2 bases short, with 10 bases between. Germline loops: CDR1 SGHTA, CDR2 FQGNSA. The CDR3 region is CASSLGGLQETQYF. CDR3 nucleotides: TGTGCCAGCAGCTTGGGGGGTCTACAAGAGACCCAGTACTTC.

The chain uses TRBV30 and TRBJ2-1; perhaps TRBD2 as D (5 bases). The CDR3 is 13 residues long. Per germline, CDR1 GTSNPN and CDR2 SVGIG (reference sequence). Trimming took off 4 bases at V and 5 bases at J, with 12 bases between the two ends. The CDR3, as DNA: TGTGCCTGGACTTCGGGGATGGACAATGAGCAGTTCTTC. Its protein product is CAWTSGMDNEQFF.

J is TRBJ2-2 and V is TRBV3-1 (or the pseudogene TRBV3-2), with D perhaps TRBD2 (6 bases). The CDR3 has 15 amino acids. V was cut by 2 bases and J by 4 bases, with 11 bases left in between. Germline V gene data show CDR1 as LGHDT and CDR2 as YNNKEL (reference sequence). The chain's CDR3 is CASSQTGESTGELFF. The CDR3 nucleotides are TGTGCCAGCAGCCAAACGGGGGAGAGCACCGGGGAGCTGTTTTTT.

CDR3 DNA: TGTGCCAGCAGCACAGGACAGGGGAACACTGAAGCTTTCTTT. Translated, it gives CASSTGQGNTEAFF. This chain links TRBV9 with TRBJ1-1, with 8 bases matching TRBD1. The CDR3 spans 14 residues. Germline values: CDR1 SGDLS, CDR2 YYNGEE. Trimming at V came to 4 bases and at J to 1 base, leaving 3 bases not matched to a gene.

The V and J genes are TRBV5-1 and TRBJ2-1; the D gene is possibly TRBD1 (6 bases). Trimming took 4 bases from V and 4 from J, leaving 12 bases between them. This CDR3 is 14 amino acids long. The germline V gene encodes CDR1 SGHRS and CDR2 YFSETQ. CDR3 loop: CASSLQGDYNEQFF. CDR3 DNA sequence: TGCGCCAGCAGCCTACAGGGCGATTACAATGAGCAGTTCTTC.

This chain uses TRBV2 with TRBJ1-4; perhaps TRBD1 as D (5 bases). CDR3 size: 13 residues. Germline loops: CDR1 SNHLY, CDR2 FYNNEI. Trimming removed 9 bases from V and 7 bases from J, with 15 bases in between. The CDR3 coding sequence is TGTGCCAGAACCCCAGGGCCGGTTGAAAAACTGTTTTTT. It is translated as CARTPGPVEKLFF.

The chain joins TRBV28 to TRBJ1-4, with TRBD1 matching over 9 bases. Trimming cost V 0 bases and J 5 bases; bases outside gene matches: 4. CDR1 MDHEN and CDR2 SYDVKM come from the germline V gene. The CDR3 consists of 16 residues. The CDR3 nucleotides are TGTGCCAGCAGTTTATGGGCCGGGACAGGGAATGAAAAACTGTTTTTT. Its protein product is CASSLWAGTGNEKLFF.

The chain carries TRBV7-2 and TRBJ2-7; D is possibly TRBD2 (6 bases). Between the trimmed V and J ends, which lost 0 bases and 2 bases, there was a span of 11 bases. The germline V gene has CDR1 SGHTA and CDR2 FQGNSA. The CDR3 is made up of 15 amino acids. As DNA, the CDR3 is TGTGCCAGCAGCTTAGCGCGGGGTAGGGCCTACGAGCAGTACTTC. It specifies CASSLARGRAYEQYF. The full variable domain, its missing parts supplied by reference TRBV7-2 and TRBJ2-7, is GAGVSQSPSNKVTEKGKDVELRCDPISGHTALYWYRQSLGQGLEFLIYFQGNSAPDKSGLPSDRFSAERTGGSVSTLTIQRTQQEDSAVYLCASSLARGRAYEQYFGPGTRLTVT.

This chain links TRBV7-8 with TRBJ1-5; no definite D call. Germline V gene sequence: CDR1 SGHVS, CDR2 FQNEAQ. This CDR3 contains 15 residues. The V gene lost 5 bases and the J gene lost 5 bases, with 16 bases spanning the gap. Here the CDR3 DNA reads TGTGCCAGCAGCAAACAGTCAGGTTCAGATCAGCCCCAGCATTTT. This translates into CASSKQSGSDQPQHF. Supplemented by reference TRBV7-8 and TRBJ1-5, the full variable domain reads GAGVSQSPRYKVAKRGQDVALRCDPISGHVSLFWYQQALGQGPEFLTYFQNEAQLDKSGLPSDRFFAERPEGSVSTLKIQRTQQEDSAVYLCASSKQSGSDQPQHFGDGTRLSIL.

V usage is TRBV6-5 and J usage is TRBJ2-2; D is unclear. This CDR3 has 14 amino acids. V lost 6 bases and J lost 0, with 8 bases in between. Germline CDR1 and CDR2: MNHEY and SVGAGI. This CDR3 reads CASRAHTNTGELFF. In DNA form, the CDR3 reads TGTGCCAGCAGAGCCCATACGAACACCGGGGAGCTGTTTTTT.

This chain connects TRBV27 to TRBJ2-7; TRBD1 agrees at 7 bases. J lost 5 bases, V lost 5 bases, and 6 bases had no gene match. The V gene's germline CDR1 is MNHEY and CDR2 SMNVEV (reference sequence). The CDR3 length is 13 residues. CDR3 protein: CASSRSDRDEQYF. Here the CDR3 DNA reads TGTGCCAGCAGTCGATCCGACAGGGACGAGCAGTACTTC.

The chain joins TRBV28 to TRBJ1-2, with TRBD1 matching 8 bases. The germline CDR1 and CDR2 sequences are MDHEN and SYDVKM. V dropped 7 bases and J dropped 2; count of bases not matched to a gene: 12. CDR3 length: 16 residues. CDR3 residues: CASTISGTGGNYGYTF. Here the CDR3 DNA reads TGTGCCAGCACAATTTCCGGGACAGGCGGAAACTATGGCTACACCTTC.

This clone was detected a few times. V usage is TRBV7-8 and J usage is TRBJ1-2, with D perhaps matching TRBD1 (5 bases). Trimming pared 4 bases from V and 6 bases from J, leaving 21 bases between. The CDR3 runs 16 residues. CDR1 SGHVS and CDR2 FQNEAQ come from the germline V gene. The CDR3 is CASSSKGASLGDGYTF. DNA of the CDR3: TGTGCCAGCAGCTCCAAAGGGGCCTCCCTCGGAGATGGCTACACCTTC. Full variable domain (remainder filled in from reference TRBV7-8 and TRBJ1-2): GAGVSQSPRYKVAKRGQDVALRCDPISGHVSLFWYQQALGQGPEFLTYFQNEAQLDKSGLPSDRFFAERPEGSVSTLKIQRTQQEDSAVYLCASSSKGASLGDGYTFGSGTRLTVV.

For the CDR3, the DNA is TGTGCCAGCAGCTTAGGGGGCAGGGACACTGAAGCTTTCTTT. It specifies CASSLGGRDTEAFF. The chain is built from TRBV7-2 and TRBJ1-1; perhaps TRBD1 as D (5 bases). The length of the CDR3 is 14 residues. The V gene lost 1 base and the J gene lost 3 bases, with 9 bases spanning the gap. From germline, CDR1 is SGHTA and CDR2 FQGNSA.

The gene calls are TRBV5-1 and TRBJ2-7, with 7 bases matching TRBD2. V lost 0 bases and J lost 9; bases outside the gene matches: 9. There are 14 residues in the CDR3. CDR1 SGHRS and CDR2 YFSETQ come from the germline V gene. The CDR3 DNA reads as TGCGCCAGCAGCTTGGACACTAGCGCCCAAAGGCAGTACTTC. It specifies CASSLDTSAQRQYF.

The chain couples TRBV27 to TRBJ2-1; D is perhaps TRBD2 (6 bases). This CDR3 spans 14 amino acids. CDR1 and CDR2 (germline): MNHEY, SMNVEV (reference sequence). Trimming took 5 bases from V and 3 from J, leaving 11 bases between them. The CDR3 coding sequence is TGTGCCAGCAGTCCCATAGCGGTCTACAATGAGCAGTTCTTC. Translation gives CASSPIAVYNEQFF.

This chain connects TRBV6-6 to TRBJ2-1; no clear D gene. Trimming took 6 bases from V and 4 from J, leaving 4 bases between them. Germline assignment: CDR1 MNHNY and CDR2 SVGAGI (reference sequence). The CDR3 contains 11 residues. CDR3 sequence (DNA): TGTGCCAGCAGCCCTTACAATGAGCAGTTCTTC. Its translation is CASSPYNEQFF.

The rearrangement links TRBV5-5 to TRBJ1-5; the D is unclear. The CDR3 runs to 13 residues. Per germline, CDR1 SGHKS and CDR2 YYEKEE (reference sequence). V was clipped by 1 base and J by 4 bases, with 6 bases between them. The CDR3 DNA sequence: TGTGCCAGCAGCTTGTTCAGAAATCAGCCCCAGCATTTT. Translation: CASSLFRNQPQHF.

The J gene is TRBJ2-5, the V gene TRBV30; D is undetermined. This CDR3 contains 11 residues. V shed 5 bases and J shed 4 bases, with 8 bases lying between them. Per germline, CDR1 GTSNPN and CDR2 SVGIG (reference sequence). CDR3 sequence (DNA): TGTGCCTGGGCTGTCGGAGAGACCCAGTACTTC. This translates into CAWAVGETQYF.

This clone has only one observation. A much more abundant neighbour one base away suggests this may be a read error. This chain joins TRBV5-1 and TRBJ1-4, with 8 bases aligning to TRBD1. Germline V lookup: CDR1 SGHRS, CDR2 YFSETQ. The CDR3 runs 14 residues. V was pared by 4 bases and J by 7 bases, with 6 bases of the junction left unmatched. CDR3 nucleotide sequence: TGCGCCAGCAGCCCTGGACAGGGAGGTGAAAAACTGTTTTTT. It specifies CASSPGQGGEKLFF.

The rearrangement links TRBV7-9 to TRBJ2-2; D gene uncertain. The V end lost 1 base, the J end lost 4 bases, and 10 bases lay between the germline ends. CDR1 and CDR2 from the germline V gene are SEHNR and FQNEAQ (reference sequence). The CDR3 covers 15 residues. CDR3 DNA: TGTGCCAGCAGCTTAGAAGCCCCCGGCACCGGGGAGCTGTTTTTT. As protein: CASSLEAPGTGELFF.

The table lists this clone with a few counts. The CDR3 DNA reads as TGTGCCAGCAGTTACTCGAGGATGGCCGGGGAGCTGTTTTTT. Protein: CASSYSRMAGELFF. This chain joins TRBV6-5 and TRBJ2-2; D is uncertain. CDR3 length equals 14 residues. CDR1 MNHEY and CDR2 SVGAGI come from the germline V gene. The V gene lost 0 bases and the J gene lost 6 bases, with 8 bases spanning the gap.

The CDR3: CASRPRGAVDYGYTF. DNA of the CDR3: TGTGCCAGCAGACCGCGCGGAGCGGTAGACTATGGCTACACCTTC. The genes are TRBV28 and TRBJ1-2; D uncertain. Germline V gene lookup returns CDR1 MDHEN and CDR2 SYDVKM. The CDR3 loop spans 15 amino acids. V shed 6 bases and J shed 3 bases, with 17 bases lying between them.

J is TRBJ2-3 and V is TRBV19, with D perhaps matching TRBD2 (6 bases). This CDR3 is 15 amino acids long. Germline V gives CDR1 LNHDA, CDR2 SQIVND (reference sequence). V gave up 0 bases and J gave up 1 base, with 8 bases separating them. The CDR3 bases are TGTGCCAGTAGTATAGAAAGGAGGGGCACAGATACGCAGTATTTT. It encodes CASSIERRGTDTQYF.

The chain links TRBV29-1 to TRBJ2-3; 15 nucleotides agree with TRBD2. CDR3 length: 15 residues. Germline values: CDR1 SQVTM, CDR2 ANQGSEA. J gave up 6 bases and V 4 bases, and 5 bases lay outside the gene matches. As DNA, the CDR3 is TGCAGCGTTGTCTTGGGACTAGCGGGGGGCGATACGCAGTATTTT. Encoded protein: CSVVLGLAGGDTQYF.

This rearrangement joins TRBV7-2 to TRBJ1-2; TRBD1 matches 10 bases. Germline CDR1 and CDR2: SGHTA and FQGNSA. With V trimmed by 6 bases and J by 7 bases, 11 bases remained unmatched. The CDR3 extends over 15 amino acids. CDR3 coding DNA: TGTGCCAGCAGGGATGGACAGGGGGGTGCTTCTGGCTACACCTTC. Its translation: CASRDGQGGASGYTF.

This clone was seen a few times. The rearrangement links TRBV30 to TRBJ1-3; TRBD1 might be the D (5 bases). The germline V gene encodes CDR1 GTSNPN and CDR2 SVGIG (reference sequence). The ends were cut back, 2 bases at V and 2 bases at J, with 16 bases in the middle. The CDR3 has 16 residues. The CDR3 region is CAWSFPTAGTGNTIYF. For the CDR3, the DNA is TGTGCCTGGAGTTTCCCGACAGCTGGTACTGGAAACACCATATATTTT.

This sequence joins TRBV2 and TRBJ2-2; D perhaps matches TRBD2 (6 bases). This CDR3 has 15 residues. Germline assignment: CDR1 SNHLY and CDR2 FYNNEI. The ends were cut back, 5 bases at V and 3 bases at J, with 13 bases in the middle. Here the CDR3 DNA reads TGTGCCAGCAGTCTAACGACGGGGGACACCGGGGAGCTGTTTTTT. Translating gives CASSLTTGDTGELFF.

This clone turned up a few times. The CDR3 loop reads CASSPGGANYGYTF. CDR3 in DNA: TGTGCCAGCTCACCGGGAGGAGCTAACTATGGCTACACCTTC. The chain employs TRBV18 and TRBJ1-2; D not certain. Germline V lookup: CDR1 KGHSH, CDR2 LQKENI. The V and J ends lost 3 bases and 0 bases respectively, with 8 bases between them. The CDR3 loop spans 14 amino acids.

The CDR3 reads CASSLGTRDPPQHF. CDR3 nucleotides: TGCGCCAGCAGCCTAGGGACTCGCGATCCGCCCCAGCATTTT. The chain recombines TRBV4-1 with TRBJ1-5; possible D gene TRBD1, 5 bases. V dropped 4 bases and J dropped 9 bases, with 16 bases sitting between them. Germline lookup yields CDR1 MGHRA and CDR2 YSYEKL. The CDR3 runs 14 residues.